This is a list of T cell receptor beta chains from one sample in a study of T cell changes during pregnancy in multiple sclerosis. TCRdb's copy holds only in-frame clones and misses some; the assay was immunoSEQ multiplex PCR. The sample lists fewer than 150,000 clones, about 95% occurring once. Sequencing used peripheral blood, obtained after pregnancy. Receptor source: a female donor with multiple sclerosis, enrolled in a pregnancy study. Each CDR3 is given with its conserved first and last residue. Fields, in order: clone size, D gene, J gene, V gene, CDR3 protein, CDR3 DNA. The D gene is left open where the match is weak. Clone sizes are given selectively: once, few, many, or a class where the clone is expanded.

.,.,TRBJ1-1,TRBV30,CAWSAGDFGAFF,TGTGCCTGGAGTGCGGGAGATTTCGGAGCTTTCTTT
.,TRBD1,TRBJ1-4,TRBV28,CASRPDRGLGRKLFF,TGTGCCAGCAGGCCCGACAGGGGGCTAGGGAGAAAACTGTTTTTT
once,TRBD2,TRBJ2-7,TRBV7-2,CASSLPSGSHEQYF,TGTGCCAGCAGCTTACCTAGCGGGAGTCACGAGCAGTACTTC
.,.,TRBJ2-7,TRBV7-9,CASSLGNFRVPSYEQYF,TGTGCCAGCAGCTTAGGTAACTTTCGGGTACCCTCCTACGAGCAGTACTTC
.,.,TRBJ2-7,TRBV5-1,CASSYAGYSYEQYF,TGCGCCAGCAGCTACGCGGGGTACTCCTACGAGCAGTACTTC
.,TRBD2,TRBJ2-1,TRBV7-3,CASSLTGLAGSYNEQFF,TGTGCCAGCAGCTTAACAGGACTAGCGGGCTCCTACAATGAGCAGTTCTTC
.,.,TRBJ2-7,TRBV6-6,CASSYSSMTYEQYF,TGTGCCAGCAGTTACTCTTCTATGACCTACGAGCAGTACTTC
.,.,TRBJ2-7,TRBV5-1,CASSLDSGASFYEQYF,TGCGCCAGCAGCTTGGATTCAGGGGCAAGCTTCTACGAGCAGTACTTC
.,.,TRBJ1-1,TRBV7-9,CASSFSVKNTEAFF,TGTGCCAGCAGCTTTTCAGTAAAGAACACTGAAGCTTTCTTT
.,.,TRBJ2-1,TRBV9,CASSVGTTNEQFF,TGTGCCAGCAGCGTAGGGACTACCAATGAGCAGTTCTTC
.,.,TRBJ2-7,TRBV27,CASSSSFSYEQYF,TGTGCCAGCAGTTCCTCCTTTTCCTACGAGCAGTACTTC
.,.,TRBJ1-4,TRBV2,CASSELGASNEKLFF,TGTGCCAGCAGTGAACTGGGGGCCAGTAATGAAAAACTGTTTTTT
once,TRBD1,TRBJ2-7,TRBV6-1,CASSLDRVYEQYF,TGTGCCAGCAGTCTGGACAGGGTATACGAGCAGTACTTC
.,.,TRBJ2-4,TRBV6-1,CASSEVPSGALNIQYF,TGTGCCAGCAGTGAAGTCCCATCTGGGGCTTTAAACATTCAGTACTTC
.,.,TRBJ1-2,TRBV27,CASRPSNTGGYGYTF,TGTGCCAGCAGGCCGTCGAACACTGGAGGATATGGCTACACCTTC
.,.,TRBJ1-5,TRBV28,CASSPPNQPQHF,TGTGCCAGCAGTCCCCCGAATCAGCCCCAGCATTTT
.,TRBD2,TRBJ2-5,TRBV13,CASSLLFGGRGAKETQYF,TGTGCCAGCAGCTTATTGTTTGGCGGGAGGGGCGCAAAAGAGACCCAGTACTTC
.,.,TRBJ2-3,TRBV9,CASSPRDSSTQYF,TGTGCCAGCAGCCCACGGGACTCTAGTACGCAGTATTTT
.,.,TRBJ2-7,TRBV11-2,CASSLKGRVYEQYF,TGTGCCAGCAGCTTAAAGGGCAGGGTCTACGAGCAGTACTTC
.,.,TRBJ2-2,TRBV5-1,CASSLGGPGGQSGELFF,TGCGCCAGCAGCTTGGGTGGGCCCGGTGGACAGTCGGGGGAGCTGTTTTTT
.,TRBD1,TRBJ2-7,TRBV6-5,CVSSRSGTGLYEQYF,TGTGTCAGCAGTAGATCCGGGACAGGGCTCTACGAGCAGTACTTC
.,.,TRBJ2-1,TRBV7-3,CASSLTGAILSSYNEQFF,TGTGCCAGCAGCTTAACGGGGGCCATCCTTAGCTCCTACAATGAGCAGTTCTTC
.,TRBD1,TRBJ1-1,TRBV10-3,CAIMQGVAMNTEAFF,TGTGCCATCATGCAGGGGGTGGCCATGAACACTGAAGCTTTCTTT
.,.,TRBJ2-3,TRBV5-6,CASSLGYGRTDTQYF,TGTGCCAGCAGCTTGGGTTACGGGAGAACAGATACGCAGTATTTT
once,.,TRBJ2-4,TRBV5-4,CASSSTGPADIQYF,TGTGCCAGCAGCTCAACAGGCCCGGCGGACATTCAGTACTTC
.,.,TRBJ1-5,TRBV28,CASGRVSNQPQHF,TGTGCCAGCGGCAGGGTGAGCAATCAGCCCCAGCATTTT
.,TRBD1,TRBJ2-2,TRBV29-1,CSVNRGGTGELFF,TGCAGCGTAAACAGGGGTGGGACCGGGGAGCTGTTTTTT
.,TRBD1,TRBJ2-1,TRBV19,CASSIPGQGLDEQFF,TGTGCCAGTAGTATACCGGGACAGGGGCTGGATGAGCAGTTCTTC
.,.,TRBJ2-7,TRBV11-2,CASSLTRAGEQYF,TGTGCCAGCAGCTTAACACGGGCGGGGGAGCAGTACTTC
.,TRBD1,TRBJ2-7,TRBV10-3,CAISVETGGAEQYF,TGTGCCATCAGTGTTGAGACAGGGGGCGCCGAGCAGTACTTC
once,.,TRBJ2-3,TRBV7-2,CASSLGDSTGAQYF,TGTGCCAGCAGCTTAGGGGACTCCACCGGTGCGCAGTATTTT
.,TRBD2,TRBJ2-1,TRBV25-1,CASSDPGGPYSEQFF,TGTGCCAGCAGTGATCCGGGAGGGCCCTACAGTGAGCAGTTCTTC
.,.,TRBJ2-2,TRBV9,CASSVVSRHTGELFF,TGTGCCAGCAGCGTAGTTAGCCGTCACACCGGGGAGCTGTTTTTT
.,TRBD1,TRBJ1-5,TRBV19,CASSRDRGSNQPQHF,TGTGCCAGTAGTAGAGACAGGGGTAGCAATCAGCCCCAGCATTTT
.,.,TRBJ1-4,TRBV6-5,CASKSGRVREKLFF,TGTGCCAGCAAAAGCGGACGGGTCCGGGAAAAACTGTTTTTT
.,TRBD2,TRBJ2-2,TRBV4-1,CASSQAGRALTGELFF,TGCGCCAGCAGCCAAGCAGGGAGGGCACTCACCGGGGAGCTGTTTTTT
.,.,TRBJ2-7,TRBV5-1,CASSSRGRGTAYEQYF,TGCGCCAGCAGCTCCCGGGGCCGGGGGACAGCCTACGAGCAGTACTTC
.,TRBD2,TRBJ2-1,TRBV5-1,CASSLGWSGSDEQFF,TGCGCCAGCAGCTTGGGTTGGAGCGGGAGTGATGAGCAGTTCTTC
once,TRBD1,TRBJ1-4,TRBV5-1,CASSLGSRDRTEKLFF,TGCGCCAGCAGTCTTGGGTCCAGGGACAGAACCGAAAAACTGTTTTTT
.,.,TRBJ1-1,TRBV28,CASRFGREAFF,TGTGCCAGCAGGTTTGGCCGTGAAGCTTTCTTT
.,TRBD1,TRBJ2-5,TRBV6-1,CASRGQGGETQYF,TGTGCCAGCAGAGGACAGGGTGGAGAGACCCAGTACTTC
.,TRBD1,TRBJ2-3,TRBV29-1,CSVDRDREGDDTQYF,TGCAGCGTTGACCGGGACAGGGAAGGGGATGATACGCAGTATTTT